This TCR beta chain was identified during a study of cytotoxic CD8 clonotypes in ibrutinib-treated CLL (dated by TCRdb to the early 2020s). General notes on the study: The cohort had 11 relapsed/refractory and approximately 15 treatment-naive patients; approximately 17 were IGHV unmutated. Longitudinal samples were obtainable from about 30% of the roughly 86 participants in the trial. Responses were partial in about 25 patients and complete in 2; after median approximately 66 months follow-up, roughly 14 stayed in remission and approximately 12 progressed. The response samples were drawn at a median of approximately 12 months into treatment, with a range of roughly 6 to 40 months. On average, each sample had about 250,000 productive templates and tens of thousands of productive rearrangements. Cryopreserved peripheral blood mononuclear cells were obtained prior to treatment, at the time of response, and at either disease progression or sustained remission. All remission and progressive disease samples were collected while patients were still receiving ibrutinib.

The study at large found these results: Public clonotypes were rare and either shrank or stayed stable during treatment, and the rise in clonality at ibrutinib response reflected expansion of private clonotypes. Baseline clonality was found to be higher than that of age-matched healthy donors and was strongly correlated with circulating CD8+ T-cell counts. Lymph node repertoires were not examined, and the timing of sampling was not matched between patients in sustained remission and those whose disease progressed. At ibrutinib response clonality went up, during sustained remission it held steady, and at progression it dropped back toward baseline.

Concerning this clone itself: The specificity of this receptor is unknown. Base qualities are not recorded, but no much larger clone differs from it by a single base.

On a MiSeq, deep resolution sequencing aimed for a depth between 1 in 1 million and 1 in 200,000 T cells, with each clonotype covered 10x on average. The immunoSEQ hsTCRB Kit was used to generate TCR beta libraries. The original methods were these. ImmunoSEQ Data Assistant and ImmunoSEQ Analyzer were used for data analysis, and V, D and J genes were assigned according to IMGT definitions. Clonality, which ranges from 0 to 1, was calculated as one minus the normalized Shannon entropy of productive rearrangement frequencies. Only overrepresented clonotypes making up at least 0.05% of each patient's repertoire were included in the public clonotype analysis. Approximately 12 age-matched healthy donor repertoires from immuneACCESS were used as controls for clonality. The immuneACCESS repertoire file appears here via TCRdb, limited to in-frame rearrangements. These files lack a portion of the clones; in checked studies, under half of the deficit traces to unresolved V genes, and the cause of the others is not known. V and J calls and clone size are those listed in that table; D and trimming were worked out from the DNA. In this sample the table shows 35,000 to 40,000 clones, about two thirds of which occur a single time. The ten largest make up approximately 15% of the sample.

Read against the paper, the sample's time point label means: progressive disease on ibrutinib. For TCR beta library preparation, roughly 2 micrograms of genomic DNA was extracted from cryopreserved PBMCs. High-throughput TCR beta sequencing was performed on longitudinal blood samples from CLL patients receiving ibrutinib monotherapy. Patients were enrolled in a phase 2 open-label single-center ibrutinib monotherapy trial. The cysteine opens and the phenylalanine closes a CDR3 of 15 amino acids. CDR3 DNA is the only sequence kept; it has 45 bases, read in frame from the first base. For CDR1 and CDR2, the germline V gene lists SNHLY and FYNNEI. V is reduced by 10 bases and J by 8 bases, leaving a spacing of 23 bases between them.

Material: PBMCs, obtained at disease progression, from a patient treated with ibrutinib. The sequence links TRBV2 to TRBJ1-4; TRBD1 is a weak D gene call, 5 bases matching. The TCR originated in a human donor with chronic lymphocytic leukemia. The sequenced DNA is TGTGCCACCCGGACCACCGGGGGGAATTGGGAAAAACTGTTTTTT. The resulting protein is CATRTTGGNWEKLFF.